The rows below give T cell receptor beta chains drawn from one sample of a study of a mutant IDH1 vaccine in newly diagnosed glioma. No antigen is known for these receptors. The assay was immunoSEQ multiplex PCR, and TCRdb's table has in-frame clones only and misses some. Of 50,000 to 55,000 clones in the sample, around 80% are singletons; the top ten hold roughly 5.6%. This specimen was PBMCs, taken from a glioma patient whose treatment included an IDH1 peptide vaccine. The receptors come from a man over 45 with glioma. Each CDR3 is given with its conserved first and last residue. The D gene is left open where the match is weak. For some rows the clone size is stated as once, few or many, or as a class when expanded; others skip it.

v_call: TRBV27
j_call: TRBJ1-2
d_call: TRBD1
clone_size: -
cdr3_nt: TGTGCCAGCAGTTTAAACAGGGGAGGGTCCTATGGCTACACCTTC
cdr3_aa: CASSLNRGGSYGYTF

v_call: TRBV10-3
j_call: TRBJ2-6
d_call: TRBD2
clone_size: -
cdr3_nt: TGTGCCATCAGTTCCGGGAGGACGATCGGGGCCAACGTCCTGACTTTC
cdr3_aa: CAISSGRTIGANVLTF

v_call: TRBV6-1
j_call: TRBJ1-2
d_call: TRBD1
clone_size: -
cdr3_nt: TGTGCCAGCACTATACAGGGGTTTCTTGATGGCTACACCTTC
cdr3_aa: CASTIQGFLDGYTF

v_call: TRBV6-6
j_call: TRBJ2-3
d_call: -
clone_size: -
cdr3_nt: TGTGCCAGCAGTTTACGGGGGTGGGGGGGCACAGATACGCAGTATTTT
cdr3_aa: CASSLRGWGGTDTQYF

v_call: TRBV4-2
j_call: TRBJ1-2
d_call: -
clone_size: -
cdr3_nt: TGTGCCAGCAGCCAAGATTTAGCGGCCAGGGTAGGCTATGGCTACACCTTC
cdr3_aa: CASSQDLAARVGYGYTF

v_call: TRBV4-1
j_call: TRBJ2-1
d_call: -
clone_size: -
cdr3_nt: TGCGCCAGCAGCCATGTAGATCTGGGAGTCTCCTACAATGAGCAGTTCTTC
cdr3_aa: CASSHVDLGVSYNEQFF

v_call: TRBV18
j_call: TRBJ1-5
d_call: -
clone_size: -
cdr3_nt: TGTGCCAGCTCACCAGGGGGCGTTAATCAGCCCCAGCATTTT
cdr3_aa: CASSPGGVNQPQHF

v_call: TRBV30
j_call: TRBJ1-5
d_call: -
clone_size: -
cdr3_nt: TGTGCCTGGAGTGTAGGGCCTTATAGCAATCAGCCCCAGCATTTT
cdr3_aa: CAWSVGPYSNQPQHF

v_call: TRBV28
j_call: TRBJ1-5
d_call: TRBD1
clone_size: few
cdr3_nt: TGTGCCAGCAGTGCGGGACAGGGAATAGTGTTTGGCAATCAGCCCCAGCATTTT
cdr3_aa: CASSAGQGIVFGNQPQHF

v_call: TRBV5-1
j_call: TRBJ1-1
d_call: -
clone_size: many
cdr3_nt: TGCGCCAGCAGCTTGCAGGGGAGCACTGAAGCTTTCTTT
cdr3_aa: CASSLQGSTEAFF

v_call: TRBV29-1
j_call: TRBJ2-7
d_call: TRBD1
clone_size: -
cdr3_nt: TGCAGCGTTGAATTGCAGGTGACAGGGTCCTACGAGCAGTACTTC
cdr3_aa: CSVELQVTGSYEQYF

v_call: TRBV27
j_call: TRBJ1-4
d_call: -
clone_size: once
cdr3_nt: TGTGCCAGCAGTCTAGGGGCAGGACGTCGAACTAATGAAAAACTGTTTTTT
cdr3_aa: CASSLGAGRRTNEKLFF

v_call: TRBV9
j_call: TRBJ2-7
d_call: TRBD1
clone_size: -
cdr3_nt: TGTGCCAGCAGCGTAGCGGGACAGGGCTACGAGCAGTACTTC
cdr3_aa: CASSVAGQGYEQYF

v_call: TRBV5-1
j_call: TRBJ2-5
d_call: -
clone_size: -
cdr3_nt: TGCGCCAGCAGCTCAACCGGGACACGAGAGACCCAGTACTTC
cdr3_aa: CASSSTGTRETQYF

v_call: TRBV5-5
j_call: TRBJ2-7
d_call: -
clone_size: -
cdr3_nt: TGTGCCAGCAGCTTCGGTCTTGATACCTACGAGCAGTACTTC
cdr3_aa: CASSFGLDTYEQYF

v_call: TRBV9
j_call: TRBJ1-2
d_call: -
clone_size: few
cdr3_nt: TGTGCCAGCAGCCCTCGGACAGATAACTATGGCTACACCTTC
cdr3_aa: CASSPRTDNYGYTF

v_call: TRBV19
j_call: TRBJ2-6
d_call: -
clone_size: -
cdr3_nt: TGTGCCAGTAGTCACTATAGCAGCTCTGGGGCCAACGTCCTGACTTTC
cdr3_aa: CASSHYSSSGANVLTF

v_call: TRBV15
j_call: TRBJ2-5
d_call: TRBD2
clone_size: -
cdr3_nt: TGTGCCACCAGCAGAGATCTCGCGGGGGGGGCGACCCAGTACTTC
cdr3_aa: CATSRDLAGGATQYF

v_call: TRBV7-9
j_call: TRBJ1-2
d_call: -
clone_size: -
cdr3_nt: TGTGCCAGCAGCTTAGATACAGGGCTCTATGGCTACACCTTC
cdr3_aa: CASSLDTGLYGYTF

v_call: TRBV6-5
j_call: TRBJ1-3
d_call: -
clone_size: -
cdr3_nt: TGTGCCAGCAAAGCCAGGGGTTCTGGAAACACCATATATTTT
cdr3_aa: CASKARGSGNTIYF

v_call: TRBV7-9
j_call: TRBJ2-7
d_call: -
clone_size: few
cdr3_nt: TGTGCCAGCAGTGCTGGACGGAATACCTACGAGCAGTACTTC
cdr3_aa: CASSAGRNTYEQYF

v_call: TRBV5-5
j_call: TRBJ2-6
d_call: -
clone_size: -
cdr3_nt: TGTGCCAGCAGTCATCGGACAGCCGGGGCCAACGTCCTGACTTTC
cdr3_aa: CASSHRTAGANVLTF

v_call: TRBV6-1
j_call: TRBJ1-5
d_call: TRBD1
clone_size: few
cdr3_nt: TGTGCCAGCAGCTCATCGGGACAGAACAATCAGCCCCAGCATTTT
cdr3_aa: CASSSSGQNNQPQHF

v_call: TRBV30
j_call: TRBJ1-3
d_call: -
clone_size: -
cdr3_nt: TGTGCCTGGAGTGTACCCCGGACAGAAGGAAACACCATATATTTT
cdr3_aa: CAWSVPRTEGNTIYF

v_call: TRBV5-1
j_call: TRBJ2-1
d_call: TRBD2
clone_size: -
cdr3_nt: TGCGCCAGCAGCTCGGGGGGGGGAAACAATGAGCAGTTCTTC
cdr3_aa: CASSSGGGNNEQFF

v_call: TRBV15
j_call: TRBJ1-5
d_call: -
clone_size: -
cdr3_nt: TGTGCCACCAGCAGAGGGGGGGGTGGCAATCAGCCCCAGCATTTT
cdr3_aa: CATSRGGGGNQPQHF

v_call: TRBV7-3
j_call: TRBJ1-1
d_call: TRBD1
clone_size: -
cdr3_nt: TGTGCCAGCAGCCCACGAGACAGGGGCGCTGAAGCTTTCTTT
cdr3_aa: CASSPRDRGAEAFF

v_call: TRBV19
j_call: TRBJ2-7
d_call: TRBD2
clone_size: -
cdr3_nt: TGTGCCAGTAGTGCCCGGACTAGCGGGTTCGAGCAGTACTTC
cdr3_aa: CASSARTSGFEQYF

v_call: TRBV19
j_call: TRBJ1-5
d_call: -
clone_size: -
cdr3_nt: TGTGCCAGTAGTATAGAGAAGAGAGGGGGAGATCAGCCCCAGCATTTT
cdr3_aa: CASSIEKRGGDQPQHF

v_call: TRBV19
j_call: TRBJ2-7
d_call: -
clone_size: -
cdr3_nt: TGTGCCAGTAGTATTCGGTCAGGCTTCGCCTACGAGCAGTACTTC
cdr3_aa: CASSIRSGFAYEQYF

v_call: TRBV18
j_call: TRBJ1-2
d_call: -
clone_size: -
cdr3_nt: TGTGCCAGCTCACCGCCGGGGAGGGGCACACATGGCTACACCTTC
cdr3_aa: CASSPPGRGTHGYTF

v_call: TRBV6-5
j_call: TRBJ1-6
d_call: -
clone_size: -
cdr3_nt: TGTGCCAGCACTGAGAGGGGTTCCTATAATTCACCCCTCCACTTT
cdr3_aa: CASTERGSYNSPLHF

v_call: TRBV7-9
j_call: TRBJ1-4
d_call: TRBD1
clone_size: once
cdr3_nt: TGTGCCAGCAGTGACCGGGACAGGGGTAGTGAAAAACTGTTTTTT
cdr3_aa: CASSDRDRGSEKLFF

v_call: TRBV21-1
j_call: TRBJ1-1
d_call: -
clone_size: -
cdr3_nt: TGTGCCAGCAGCGGCCGACAGGGGCCTTCCATGAACACTGAAGCTTTCTTT
cdr3_aa: CASSGRQGPSMNTEAFF

v_call: TRBV7-2
j_call: TRBJ2-3
d_call: TRBD2
clone_size: -
cdr3_nt: TGTGCCAGCAGCTCCCTTGGCGGTCTAAGCGGGGCAGATACGCAGTATTTT
cdr3_aa: CASSSLGGLSGADTQYF

v_call: TRBV5-6
j_call: TRBJ2-3
d_call: -
clone_size: -
cdr3_nt: TGTGCCAGCAGCTTGGCCCCAGCGCCCACAGATACGCAGTATTTT
cdr3_aa: CASSLAPAPTDTQYF

v_call: TRBV5-4
j_call: TRBJ1-1
d_call: -
clone_size: few
cdr3_nt: TGTGCCAGCAGTTCCTCCGTCTCAGGAGGATCAAGAGCTTTCTTT
cdr3_aa: CASSSSVSGGSRAFF

v_call: TRBV19
j_call: TRBJ1-5
d_call: -
clone_size: -
cdr3_nt: TGTGCCAGTATGGGGGTAGGGGATCAGCCCCAGCATTTT
cdr3_aa: CASMGVGDQPQHF

v_call: TRBV6-1
j_call: TRBJ2-2
d_call: -
clone_size: -
cdr3_nt: TGTGCCAGCAGTGTCGAAGACGGAGACACCGGGGAGCTGTTTTTT
cdr3_aa: CASSVEDGDTGELFF

v_call: TRBV7-9
j_call: TRBJ1-1
d_call: -
clone_size: -
cdr3_nt: TGTGCCAGCACCCGGGAACGGATCACTGAAGCTTTCTTT
cdr3_aa: CASTRERITEAFF

v_call: TRBV11-2
j_call: TRBJ1-2
d_call: -
clone_size: -
cdr3_nt: TGTGCCAGCAGCTGGAACCTACAGGGCGGCTATGGCTACACCTTC
cdr3_aa: CASSWNLQGGYGYTF

v_call: TRBV1
j_call: TRBJ2-2
d_call: -
clone_size: -
cdr3_nt: TGCACCAGCAGCAAACCCCGGCCGGGCTCTCCGAACACCGGGGAGCTGTTTTTT
cdr3_aa: CTSSKPRPGSPNTGELFF

v_call: TRBV30
j_call: TRBJ2-3
d_call: TRBD2
clone_size: -
cdr3_nt: TGTGCCTGGCGAGCGGGAACCACAGATACGCAGTATTTT
cdr3_aa: CAWRAGTTDTQYF

v_call: TRBV5-1
j_call: TRBJ2-7
d_call: -
clone_size: -
cdr3_nt: TGCGCCAGCAGCTTGGGGGCTTACGAGCAGTACTTC
cdr3_aa: CASSLGAYEQYF